One sample yielded the 17 T cell receptor beta chains listed below, sequenced in a study of blood T cell repertoires in COVID-19. The assay was immunoSEQ multiplex PCR, and TCRdb's table has in-frame clones only and misses some. Altogether around 260,000 clones are present, 80% to 85% being singletons, with the ten largest covering 4.2%. What was sequenced was peripheral blood. The receptors come from a man in his 60s with acute or convalescent COVID-19.

This clone was observed a single time. The chain joins TRBV18 to TRBJ1-2; D gene ambiguous. Germline CDR1 KGHSH, CDR2 LQKENI. V lost 3 bases and J 9 bases, leaving 14 bases between the germline ends. CDR3 length: 13 amino acids. CDR3 bases: TGTGCCAGCTCACCCACCCAGGAGGAGAGCTACACCTTC. Its protein product is CASSPTQEESYTF.

The chain has TRBV28 and TRBJ2-7, with TRBD1 as a possible D gene (6 bases). The CDR3 extends over 15 amino acids. The V and J ends lost 8 bases and 2 bases respectively, with 19 bases between them. Germline CDR1 reads MDHEN; CDR2 reads SYDVKM. CDR3 residues: CASRTPVKGAYEQYF. The CDR3 nucleotides are TGTGCCAGCCGAACCCCGGTGAAGGGGGCCTACGAGCAGTACTTC. Full variable domain (rest looked up from reference TRBV28 and TRBJ2-7): DVKVTQSSRYLVKRTGEKVFLECVQDMDHENMFWYRQDPGLGLRLIYFSYDVKMKEKGDIPEGYSVSREKKERFSLILESASTNQTSMYLCASRTPVKGAYEQYFGPGTRLTVT.

The chain couples TRBV6-5 to TRBJ2-7; 8 bases agree with TRBD2. The J segment lost 2 bases and the V segment lost 3 bases, leaving 3 bases of the junction unmatched. Germline V gene data show CDR1 as MNHEY and CDR2 as SVGAGI. This CDR3 is 14 amino acids long. The CDR3 DNA is TGTGCCAGCAGTTATTTGCGGGAGGCCTACGAGCAGTACTTC. Amino acids: CASSYLREAYEQYF.

The V and J genes are TRBV5-6 and TRBJ1-1; possibly TRBD1 for D (5 bases). The V end lost 5 bases, the J end lost 3 bases, and 20 bases lay between the germline ends. The V gene's germline CDR1 is SGHDT and CDR2 YYEEEE. The length of the CDR3 is 16 residues. In DNA, the CDR3 is TGTGCCAGCAGAAAACAGAAATGGGGCGCAGACACTGAAGCTTTCTTT. As protein: CASRKQKWGADTEAFF. Variable domain in full (rest from reference TRBV5-6 and TRBJ1-1): DAGVTQSPTHLIKTRGQQVTLRCSPKSGHDTVSWYQQALGQGPQFIFQYYEEEERQRGNFPDRFSGHQFPNYSSELNVNALLLGDSALYLCASRKQKWGADTEAFFGQGTRLTVV.

This rearrangement joins TRBV12-3 or TRBV12-4 to TRBJ2-7; TRBD1 might be the D (5 bases). Trimming removed 5 bases at V and 5 bases at J, with 13 bases between. The length of the CDR3 is 13 residues. CDR3 in amino acids: CASSLRQIHEQYF. The CDR3 coding sequence is TGTGCCAGCAGTCTTAGACAGATACACGAGCAGTACTTC.

This clone was counted once. The chain recombines TRBV5-1 with TRBJ2-7; 10 bases agree with TRBD2. Germline CDR1 and CDR2: SGHRS and YFSETQ. CDR3 length: 14 amino acids. V lost 2 bases to trimming and J lost 3 bases; unmatched junction nucleotides: 2. CDR3 in amino acids: CASSFSGGNYEQYF. CDR3 DNA sequence: TGCGCCAGCAGCTTTAGCGGGGGGAACTACGAGCAGTACTTC.

The chain combines TRBV27 with TRBJ2-1, with 13 bases lining up with TRBD2. V trimming: 5 bases; J trimming: 7 bases; junction bases outside the gene matches: 11. The CDR3 length is 17 residues. The germline V gene encodes CDR1 MNHEY and CDR2 SMNVEV (reference sequence). The CDR3 protein is CASSLYPGLAGKNEQFF. CDR3 sequence (DNA): TGTGCCAGCAGTCTCTACCCGGGACTAGCGGGGAAGAATGAGCAGTTCTTC.

The rearrangement links TRBV28 to TRBJ2-7; TRBD1 might be the D (5 bases). The CDR3 contains 13 residues. Germline V lookup: CDR1 MDHEN, CDR2 SYDVKM. Trimming removed 2 bases from V and 6 bases from J, with 11 bases in between. The CDR3 sequence is CASSLMGQGEQYF. The CDR3 nucleotides read TGTGCCAGCAGTTTAATGGGGCAAGGCGAGCAGTACTTC.

The sample holds one count of this clone. V gene TRBV11-2 combines with J gene TRBJ1-5; 7 bases are a match to TRBD1. CDR3 length: 17 amino acids. Unmatched junction bases numbered 12, after V lost 0 bases and J lost 7 bases. Germline lookup yields CDR1 SGHAT and CDR2 FQNNGV. The CDR3 bases are TGTGCCAGCAGCTTAGAGGAGACCCACAGGGGCGACCAGCCCCAGCATTTT. Protein sequence: CASSLEETHRGDQPQHF.

The V call is TRBV28, the J call TRBJ1-1; 7 nucleotides agree with TRBD1. The CDR3 consists of 14 residues. The germline CDR1 and CDR2 sequences are MDHEN and SYDVKM. Trimming at V came to 5 bases and at J to 7 bases, leaving 10 bases not matched to a gene. As DNA, the CDR3 is TGTGCCAGCAGTCCACAAGACAGGGTTGGTGAAGCTTTCTTT. This sequence encodes CASSPQDRVGEAFF.

The chain joins TRBV5-8 to TRBJ1-5; D might be TRBD1 (5 bases). V lost 1 base and J lost 7, with 15 bases in between. Looked up from germline, CDR1 is SGHTS and CDR2 is YDEGEE. The CDR3 length is 15 residues. The CDR3 loop is CASSLWGEGRQPQHF. The DNA for the CDR3 is TGTGCCAGCAGCTTGTGGGGGGAGGGACGCCAGCCCCAGCATTTT.

The rearrangement uses TRBV27 and TRBJ1-3, with 7 bases lining up with TRBD1. The germline V gene has CDR1 MNHEY and CDR2 SMNVEV (reference sequence). J lost 3 bases, V lost 5 bases, and 10 bases had no gene match. The CDR3 is 16 amino acids. Here the CDR3 reads CASSPFRTGYGNTIYF. The CDR3, as DNA: TGTGCCAGCAGTCCCTTTCGGACAGGTTATGGAAACACCATATATTTT.

The rearrangement links TRBV11-2 to TRBJ1-2; D is perhaps TRBD1 (5 bases). This CDR3 is 14 amino acids long. Between the trimmed V and J ends, which lost 4 bases and 7 bases, there was a span of 16 bases. Germline V gene data show CDR1 as SGHAT and CDR2 as FQNNGV. The CDR3 coding sequence is TGTGCCAGCAGCTCGGGGGGGATAGGCGGTGGCTACACCTTC. Translation: CASSSGGIGGGYTF.

V usage is TRBV7-6 and J usage is TRBJ2-1; D is possibly TRBD1 (6 bases). Germline CDR1 and CDR2: SGHVS and FNYEAQ. This CDR3 is 17 amino acids long. V was cut by 3 bases and J by 7 bases, with 22 bases left in between. DNA of the CDR3: TGTGCCAGCAGCTTTTTTTTACAGGGTAATAGGGCAAATGAGCAGTTCTTC. This gives the protein CASSFFLQGNRANEQFF.

This chain uses TRBV5-1 with TRBJ2-7, with D maybe TRBD1 (6 bases). Germline CDR1 reads SGHRS; CDR2 reads YFSETQ. This CDR3 is 11 amino acids long. Between the trimmed V and J ends, which lost 8 bases and 7 bases, there was a span of 13 bases. The CDR3 protein is CASGQGLEQYF. The CDR3 nucleotides are TGCGCCAGTGGGCAGGGGCTGGAGCAGTACTTC.

The chain recombines TRBV18 with TRBJ2-7; 12 positions match TRBD1. V was pared by 4 bases and J by 4 bases, with 5 bases of the junction left unmatched. The CDR3 is 15 amino acids. Germline values: CDR1 KGHSH, CDR2 LQKENI. The CDR3 DNA reads as TGTGCCAGCTCACAACCGGGACAGGGGGCTTACGAGCAGTACTTC. Protein sequence: CASSQPGQGAYEQYF. Full variable domain (missing parts from reference TRBV18 and TRBJ2-7): NAGVMQNPRHLVRRRGQEARLRCSPMKGHSHVYWYRQLPEEGLKFMVYLQKENIIDESGMPKERFSAEFPKEGPSILRIQQVVRGDSAAYFCASSQPGQGAYEQYFGPGTRLTVT.

This clone appeared a few times. This chain connects TRBV2 to TRBJ2-1, with D maybe TRBD1 (6 bases). V was clipped by 5 bases and J by 5 bases, with 16 bases between them. This CDR3 contains 15 residues. The germline V gene has CDR1 SNHLY and CDR2 FYNNEI. Written as DNA, the CDR3 is TGTGCCAGCAGTATCAGGCGAACAGGGAACAATGAGCAGTTCTTC. Amino acids: CASSIRRTGNNEQFF.